The rows below give T cell receptor beta chains drawn from one sample of a study of vaccination and CD4 T cells after COVID-19. These receptors have no identified antigens. TCRdb called the PCR reads again in MiXCR, with one record for every CDR3 protein. The sample contains thousands of distinct CDR3 sequences, just under 35% of which appear only once. The sequenced sample consisted of CD4+ T cells from blood, cultured in vitro. These TCRs come from a human donor in good health. Both conserved end residues are part of each CDR3. D genes are given only for firm matches. Where a row states a size, it is once, few, many or the class of an expanded clone; other rows omit it.

D,size,J,V,DNA,CDR3
.,.,TRBJ2-5,TRBV19,TGTGCCAGTAGTATAGCGGCCCACCTGGAGACCCAGTACTTC,CASSIAAHLETQYF
.,.,TRBJ2-2,TRBV20-1,TGCAGTGCTGGGGATATGTATCCCGGGGAGCTGTTTTTT,CSAGDMYPGELFF
.,large,TRBJ1-1,TRBV21-1,TGTGCCAGCAGCCCTCCTCCGGGAACGAACACTGAAGCTTTCTTT,CASSPPPGTNTEAFF
.,.,TRBJ1-1,TRBV7-9,TGTGCCAGCAGCTCCACGGGACACGACACTGAAGCTTTCTTT,CASSSTGHDTEAFF
TRBD1,.,TRBJ1-6,TRBV12-3/TRBV12-4,TGTGCCAGCAACCAACAGGGGCGAAGTTCACCCCTCCACTTT,CASNQQGRSSPLHF
TRBD2,.,TRBJ2-3,TRBV6-5,TGTGCCAGCAGTTACTCGATGCTAGCGGTCACAGATACGCAGTATTTT,CASSYSMLAVTDTQYF
TRBD1,.,TRBJ2-2,TRBV29-1,TGCAGCGTGGGACAGGGATCCGGGGAGCTGTTTTTT,CSVGQGSGELFF
.,.,TRBJ1-1,TRBV19,TGTGCCAGCCTCTCGGGGGCGCGAACTGAAGCTTTCTTT,CASLSGARTEAFF
TRBD2,once,TRBJ2-7,TRBV27,TGTGCCAGCAGTTTCACCGGCACGGGACTAGCTGATACCTACGAGCAGTACTTC,CASSFTGTGLADTYEQYF
TRBD1,.,TRBJ2-1,TRBV27,TGTGCCAGCAGTCAGGGGGTCGATGAGCAGTTCTTC,CASSQGVDEQFF
.,few,TRBJ2-2,TRBV20-1,TGCAGTGCTAGACGGGCGGGTGGATACACCGGGGAGCTGTTTTTT,CSARRAGGYTGELFF
TRBD2,.,TRBJ2-1,TRBV6-1,TGTGCCAGCAGTGCCGGGACTAGCGGTTACAATGAGCAGTTCTTC,CASSAGTSGYNEQFF
.,.,TRBJ2-3,TRBV7-9,TGTGCCAGCAGCTTCAGCCTAGGCACAGATACGCAGTATTTT,CASSFSLGTDTQYF
TRBD1,few,TRBJ1-1,TRBV15,TGTGCCACCAGCAGACAGGGGGCCTCCGTCGCTGAAGCTTTCTTT,CATSRQGASVAEAFF
.,.,TRBJ2-3,TRBV20-1,TGCAGTGCTCGTCTGACATCCACAGATACGCAGTATTTT,CSARLTSTDTQYF
.,few,TRBJ2-7,TRBV7-2,TGTGCCAGCAGCCCCCGAACCTACGAGCAGTACTTC,CASSPRTYEQYF
.,few,TRBJ2-3,TRBV7-9,TGTGCCAGCAGCTTAGCGCCTCAGCCCACAGATACGCAGTATTTT,CASSLAPQPTDTQYF
.,.,TRBJ2-1,TRBV12-2,TGTGCAAGTCCCAAACGGGAGATCGGGTACAATGAGCAGTTCTTC,CASPKREIGYNEQFF
.,.,TRBJ2-7,TRBV28,TGTGCCAGCAGTTTGGCCTACGAGCAGTACTTC,CASSLAYEQYF
TRBD2,few,TRBJ2-2,TRBV6-4,TGTGCCAGCAGTATCCTAGCGGGTAACACCGGGGAGCTGTTTTTT,CASSILAGNTGELFF
.,.,TRBJ1-1,TRBV7-3,TGTGCCAGCAGCCTTGACGAGTTCCATGTACAAGCTTTCTTT,CASSLDEFHVQAFF
.,.,TRBJ2-5,TRBV19,TGTGCCAGTAGTATGAGGACCGCGTACCAAGAGACCCAGTACTTC,CASSMRTAYQETQYF
.,few,TRBJ2-7,TRBV2,TGTGCCAGCAGGGGGGCCAGCTACTCCTACGAGCAGTACTTC,CASRGASYSYEQYF
TRBD2,.,TRBJ2-3,TRBV28,TGTGCCAGCAGTAATCGCGGGAGTCGCACAGATACGCAGTATTTT,CASSNRGSRTDTQYF
.,.,TRBJ1-1,TRBV5-1,TGCGCCAGCAGCTTGGTGGGGGGCGCAGGCACTGAAGCTTTCTTT,CASSLVGGAGTEAFF
TRBD2,few,TRBJ2-3,TRBV20-1,TGCAGTGCGCTAAGACTAGCGGGAGCGATAGATACGCAGTATTTT,CSALRLAGAIDTQYF
.,few,TRBJ1-5,TRBV29-1,TGCAGCGTTGCGTTAGTGGCGAATAGCAATCAGCCCCAGCATTTT,CSVALVANSNQPQHF
TRBD2,.,TRBJ2-1,TRBV15,TGTGCCACCAGCAGAACCGGGACTAGCGTGCGGAATGAGCAGTTCTTC,CATSRTGTSVRNEQFF
TRBD1,.,TRBJ1-4,TRBV20-1,TGCAGTGCTAGGTCAAGGACAGGGTGGGCTGAAAAACTGTTTTTT,CSARSRTGWAEKLFF
TRBD2,.,TRBJ2-5,TRBV6-2/TRBV6-3,TGTGCCAGCACCCCTAGCGGGGAAGAGACCCAGTACTTC,CASTPSGEETQYF
.,few,TRBJ1-5,TRBV9,TGTGCCAGCAGCGCTACAGTGTATCAGCCCCAGCATTTT,CASSATVYQPQHF
.,.,TRBJ2-2,TRBV20-1,TGCAGTGCTTACTCCGGGAGAAACACCGGGGAGCTGTTTTTT,CSAYSGRNTGELFF